The 10 T cell receptor beta chains reported below all come from one sample, sequenced in a study of cytomegalovirus exposure and HLA in healthy donors. The PCR was carried out with 60 Vbeta primers and 13 Jbeta primers. Measured with immunoSEQ multiplex PCR; TCRdb has only the in-frame clones, and not every one. The sample shows about 130,000 clones, over 70% of them seen only once. Sequenced material: PBMCs. The receptors here all came from a woman in her forties in good health and CMV-seronegative.

V usage is TRBV27 and J usage is TRBJ2-1; D possibly corresponds to TRBD2 (6 bases). Germline V gene data show CDR1 as MNHEY and CDR2 as SMNVEV (reference sequence). V was cut by 2 bases and J by 6 bases, with 11 bases left in between. The CDR3 is 14 residues long. As DNA, the CDR3 is TGTGCCAGCAGTTTACCCGGGGGATTCAATGAGCAGTTCTTC. It yields the protein CASSLPGGFNEQFF.

This chain joins TRBV7-8 and TRBJ2-7; 9 positions agree with TRBD1. Germline V CDR1 and CDR2: SGHVS, FQNEAQ. CDR3 size: 14 residues. With V trimmed by 7 bases and J by 7 bases, 11 bases remained unmatched. The DNA of the CDR3 is TGTGCCAGCACCACCCCACAGGGGGCGGGAGAGCAGTACTTC. Amino acids: CASTTPQGAGEQYF.

The chain couples TRBV18 to TRBJ1-4; 9 nucleotides align to TRBD1. The CDR3 extends over 17 amino acids. CDR1 is KGHSH, CDR2 LQKENI, per germline. V was clipped by 8 bases and J by 8 bases; unmatched bases: 18. This CDR3 is CASRPGTGIQGKEKLFF. The CDR3 nucleotides are TGTGCCAGCCGTCCCGGGACAGGGATCCAAGGGAAAGAAAAACTGTTTTTT.

The chain combines TRBV6-1 with TRBJ2-1; 8 bases fit TRBD2. Trimming took 1 base from V and 7 from J; bases not matched to a gene: 9. CDR3 length equals 16 residues. Germline V gene sequence: CDR1 MNHNS, CDR2 SASEGT. Written as DNA, the CDR3 is TGTGCCAGCAGTGAAGTAACGGGGGGGCCGTGGAATGAGCAGTTCTTC. Translating it yields CASSEVTGGPWNEQFF.

Turning to this clone: Additional DNA sequences in this sample encode the identical CDR3. This chain links TRBV27 with TRBJ1-5; TRBD1 is a possible D gene (5 bases). The germline V gene encodes CDR1 MNHEY and CDR2 SMNVEV (reference sequence). V was pared by 2 bases and J by 0 bases, with 5 bases between. There are 14 residues in the CDR3. CDR3 protein: CASSLQGSNQPQHF. CDR3 in DNA: TGTGCCAGCAGTTTACAGGGTAGCAATCAGCCCCAGCATTTT.

This clone was counted between two and nine times. The chain combines TRBV27 with TRBJ2-7; 10 bases are a match to TRBD1. The CDR3 extends over 15 amino acids. Germline V CDR1 and CDR2: MNHEY, SMNVEV (reference sequence). Losses at the gene ends were 2 bases for V and 1 base for J; bases not matched to a gene: 2. CDR3 sequence reads: CASSLRGQGSYEQYF. CDR3 in DNA: TGTGCCAGCAGTTTACGGGGACAGGGGTCCTACGAGCAGTACTTC.

In nucleotides, the CDR3 is TGTGCCTGGAGTACCGGACAGGGCCGAGAGACCCAGTACTTC. Translating gives CAWSTGQGRETQYF. The genes are TRBV30 and TRBJ2-5, with 8 bases fitting TRBD1. V lost 2 bases to trimming and J lost 4 bases; unmatched junction nucleotides: 6. The CDR3 is 14 amino acids. The V gene's germline CDR1 is GTSNPN and CDR2 SVGIG (reference sequence). The full variable domain, completed using reference TRBV30 and TRBJ2-5, is SQTIHQWPATLVQPVGSPLSLECTVEGTSNPNLYWYRQAAGRGLQLLFYSVGIGQISSEVPQNLSASRPQDRQFILSSKKLLLSDSGFYLCAWSTGQGRETQYFGPGTRLLVL.

The J gene is TRBJ2-7, the V gene TRBV9, with TRBD2 matching 8 bases. The CDR3 runs to 15 residues. With 0 bases clipped from V and 0 bases from J, the junction kept 2 bases outside the gene matches. The germline CDR1 and CDR2 sequences are SGDLS and YYNGEE. The CDR3 here is CASSVEAGGSYEQYF. The DNA for the CDR3 is TGTGCCAGCAGCGTAGAGGCGGGAGGCTCCTACGAGCAGTACTTC. Full variable domain (rest looked up from reference TRBV9 and TRBJ2-7): DSGVTQTPKHLITATGQRVTLRCSPRSGDLSVYWYQQSLDQGLQFLIQYYNGEERAKGNILERFSAQQFPDLHSELNLSSLELGDSALYFCASSVEAGGSYEQYFGPGTRLTVT.

The chain recombines TRBV7-6 with TRBJ2-7, with D perhaps TRBD1 (5 bases). Germline V lookup: CDR1 SGHVS, CDR2 FNYEAQ. The CDR3 has 14 amino acids. The ends were cut back, 5 bases at V and 7 bases at J, with 18 bases in the middle. CDR3 nucleotide sequence: TGTGCCAGCAGCGGGGCAGGCGTCAACCTGGAGCAGTACTTC. This codes for CASSGAGVNLEQYF.

This chain links TRBV5-5 with TRBJ2-5; 14 nucleotides agree with TRBD2. Germline assignment: CDR1 SGHKS and CDR2 YYEKEE (reference sequence). The junction had 4 bases not matched to a gene; V was cut back by 4 bases and J by 5 bases. This CDR3 contains 15 residues. CDR3 amino acids: CASSGGLAGVETQYF. CDR3 nucleotides: TGTGCCAGCAGCGGGGGACTAGCGGGGGTGGAGACCCAGTACTTC.